Reported below is one T cell receptor (beta chain). Antigen: not known. V shed 6 bases, J shed 7 bases, and the junction held 7 bases outside the gene matches. There are 14 residues in the CDR3. Per germline, CDR1 SGHKS and CDR2 YYEKEE (reference sequence). Blood CD4+ CD25-low CD127-high conventional T cells supplied the genomic DNA template. This sample is drawn from a study of regulatory and conventional T cells in RAG deficiency. The protocol was immunoSEQ multiplex PCR, while the TCRdb copy is restricted to in-frame clones and leaves out a portion. The sample lists about 50,000 clones, more than 80% occurring once. Study conclusions and caveats: In Omenn syndrome, Treg and Tconv repertoires overlapped >75%. Sorted Omenn CD25-high CD127-low cells may not be bona fide Tregs. Treg unique TCR beta sequences were approximately 100-fold fewer in Omenn syndrome and CID/AS patients than controls.

The sample was also linked to a second study, of regulatory T cells. That investigation notes: Primers: 52 TRBV forward and 13 TRBJ reverse. Regulatory T cells showed the strongest V-J pair restriction and V/J gene skewing among patient repertoires.

The material sequenced was CD4+ effector T cells sorted from blood. This chain joins TRBV5-5 and TRBJ1-6; 7 bases are a match to TRBD1. This receptor was identified in a human donor in good health. The CDR3: CASMVGQSNSPLHF. The DNA for the CDR3 is TGTGCCAGCATGGTGGGACAGTCCAATTCACCCCTCCACTTT. The full variable domain, its missing parts supplied by reference TRBV5-5 and TRBJ1-6, is DAGVTQSPTHLIKTRGQQVTLRCSPISGHKSVSWYQQVLGQGPQFIFQYYEKEERGRGNFPDRFSARQFPNYSSELNVNALLLGDSALYLCASMVGQSNSPLHFGNGTRLTVT.